What follows are 15 T cell receptor beta chains derived from one specimen sequenced in a study of blood T cell repertoires in COVID-19. TCRdb's copy holds only in-frame clones and misses some; the assay was immunoSEQ multiplex PCR. This table holds under 200,000 clones, less than 90% found once. Specimen: PBMCs or T cells enriched from blood (not recorded which). All receptors derive from a woman between 50 and 59 years old who had recovered from COVID-19.

The J gene is TRBJ1-2, the V gene TRBV30, with D possibly TRBD1 on 6 matching bases. Germline values: CDR1 GTSNPN, CDR2 SVGIG (reference sequence). V was shortened by 5 bases and J by 7 bases, with 17 bases between the two germline ends. This CDR3 comprises 13 residues. CDR3 in DNA: TGTGCCTGGCGAGTGGGGGGGGCAGGTGGCTACACCTTC. Protein: CAWRVGGAGGYTF. Combining the CDR3 with reference TRBV30 and TRBJ1-2 gives the whole variable domain SQTIHQWPATLVQPVGSPLSLECTVEGTSNPNLYWYRQAAGRGLQLLFYSVGIGQISSEVPQNLSASRPQDRQFILSSKKLLLSDSGFYLCAWRVGGAGGYTFGSGTRLTVV.

The chain uses TRBV10-2 and TRBJ1-1, with 7 bases identical to TRBD1. This CDR3 has 14 residues. CDR1 is WSHSY and CDR2 is SAAADI in the germline V gene. V gave up 7 bases and J gave up 5 bases; unmatched junction bases: 10. The chain's CDR3 is CASTRTGKKTEAFF. CDR3 DNA: TGCGCCAGCACTAGGACAGGAAAAAAGACTGAAGCTTTCTTT.

This chain connects TRBV6-4 to TRBJ2-6; TRBD2 might be the D (6 bases). V lost 5 bases and J lost 0, with 17 bases in between. Germline values: CDR1 MRHNA, CDR2 SNTAGT. The CDR3 covers 18 residues. CDR3 nucleotides: TGTGCCAGCAGTAAGATGGGACGGGGGAGCTCTGGGGCCAACGTCCTGACTTTC. Its translation is CASSKMGRGSSGANVLTF.

V gene TRBV7-8 combines with J gene TRBJ2-2; D might be TRBD2 (5 bases). The CDR3 is 15 residues long. Trimming took 4 bases from V and 1 from J, leaving 10 bases between them. Germline V gene sequence: CDR1 SGHVS, CDR2 FQNEAQ. CDR3 in amino acids: CASSSLGLNTGELFF. The CDR3, as DNA: TGTGCCAGCAGCTCCCTAGGACTGAACACCGGGGAGCTGTTTTTT. Based on the CDR3 plus reference TRBV7-8 and TRBJ2-2, the full variable domain is GAGVSQSPRYKVAKRGQDVALRCDPISGHVSLFWYQQALGQGPEFLTYFQNEAQLDKSGLPSDRFFAERPEGSVSTLKIQRTQQEDSAVYLCASSSLGLNTGELFFGEGSRLTVL.

The chain uses TRBV5-1 and TRBJ2-1; 11 bases align to TRBD1. The CDR3 extends over 15 amino acids. Germline trimming cut 1 base from V and 8 bases from J; bases unmatched to any gene: 5. The V gene's germline CDR1 is SGHRS and CDR2 YFSETQ. CDR3 residues: CASSLWGQGDYEQFF. The CDR3 DNA reads as TGCGCCAGCAGCTTGTGGGGACAGGGGGATTATGAGCAGTTCTTC.

This chain connects TRBV30 to TRBJ1-1; D not resolved. V was pared by 3 bases and J by 5 bases, with 13 bases between. The CDR3 spans 13 residues. The germline V gene has CDR1 GTSNPN and CDR2 SVGIG (reference sequence). This CDR3 is CAWRGETWTEAFF. The DNA of the CDR3 is TGTGCCTGGAGGGGAGAGACCTGGACTGAAGCTTTCTTT.

The chain joins TRBV7-2 to TRBJ2-3; no reliable D call. This CDR3 spans 15 amino acids. Trimming shortened V by 0 bases and J by 2 bases, and 9 bases separated the two germline ends. Germline-derived CDR1 and CDR2 are SGHTA and FQGNSA. The CDR3: CASSLARQFTDTQYF. The CDR3 region has the DNA TGTGCCAGCAGCTTAGCGCGACAATTCACAGATACGCAGTATTTT.

V gene TRBV2 combines with J gene TRBJ2-5; TRBD1 matches at 10 bases. The V and J ends lost 7 bases and 5 bases, in that order; junction bases with no gene match: 7. The germline CDR1 and CDR2 sequences are SNHLY and FYNNEI. This CDR3 is 14 amino acids long. In nucleotides, the CDR3 is TGTGCCAGCACCAAGACAGGGGGCGGGGAGACCCAGTACTTC. This translates into CASTKTGGGETQYF.

The chain is built from TRBV6-2 or TRBV6-3 and TRBJ2-4, with D perhaps TRBD1 (6 bases). V gave up 5 bases and J gave up 2 bases, with 10 bases separating them. Germline CDR1 MNHEY, CDR2 SVGEGT. This CDR3 is built from 14 residues. CDR3 DNA: TGTGCCAGCAGTGGCACAGGGTCCAAAAACATTCAGTACTTC. This sequence encodes CASSGTGSKNIQYF.

The CDR3 sequence is CASRRAQSNQPQHF. CDR3 DNA: TGTGCCAGTAGGAGGGCCCAAAGCAATCAGCCCCAGCATTTT. V and J are TRBV19 and TRBJ1-5; D is unclear. Trimming took 6 bases from V and 1 from J, leaving 10 bases between them. In germline, CDR1 is LNHDA, CDR2 SQIVND (reference sequence). The CDR3 runs to 14 residues.

The gene calls are TRBV5-1 and TRBJ2-1; 9 bases map to TRBD2. Germline-derived CDR1 and CDR2 are SGHRS and YFSETQ. Germline trimming cut 0 bases from V and 6 bases from J; bases unmatched to any gene: 4. The CDR3 consists of 15 residues. Written as DNA, the CDR3 is TGCGCCAGCAGCTTGGCGGGACTAGCACTCAATGAGCAGTTCTTC. Translation gives CASSLAGLALNEQFF.

The genes are TRBV27 and TRBJ2-7, with D uncertain. Trimming shortened V by 0 bases and J by 1 base, and 7 bases separated the two germline ends. The CDR3 covers 14 residues. CDR1 is MNHEY and CDR2 is SMNVEV in the germline V gene (reference sequence). The CDR3 here is CASSLSAGSYEQYV. The CDR3 bases are TGTGCCAGCAGTTTATCGGCAGGATCCTACGAGCAGTACGTC.

The CDR3 sequence: CASSLIGGDYGYTF. The CDR3, as DNA: TGTGCCAGCAGCCTAATAGGGGGGGACTATGGCTACACCTTC. The chain carries TRBV11-3 and TRBJ1-2; perhaps TRBD1 as D (6 bases). Trimming pared 5 bases from V and 3 bases from J, leaving 13 bases between. Germline CDR1 SGHNT, CDR2 YENEEA. CDR3 size: 14 residues. Based on the CDR3 plus reference TRBV11-3 and TRBJ1-2, the full variable domain is EAGVVQSPRYKIIEKKQPVAFWCNPISGHNTLYWYLQNLGQGPELLIRYENEEAVDDSQLPKDRFSAERLKGVDSTLKIQPAELGDSAVYLCASSLIGGDYGYTFGSGTRLTVV.

This rearrangement joins TRBV7-9 to TRBJ1-5, with 7 bases matching TRBD1. This CDR3 spans 15 amino acids. CDR1 is SEHNR, CDR2 FQNEAQ, per germline (reference sequence). Trimming removed 2 bases from V and 1 base from J; junction bases left unmatched: 2. Here the CDR3 DNA reads TGTGCCAGCAGCTTACAGGGGGGAAGCAATCAGCCCCAGCATTTT. Amino acids: CASSLQGGSNQPQHF.

This clone was seen just once. CDR3 loop: CASGLAQGAQFEQFF. In DNA, the CDR3 is TGTGCTAGTGGTTTGGCCCAAGGGGCCCAATTTGAGCAGTTCTTC. V gene TRBV12-5 combines with J gene TRBJ2-1, with D perhaps matching TRBD1 (5 bases). Germline CDR1 LGHNT, CDR2 FRNRAP. CDR3 size: 15 residues. V lost 1 base, J lost 9 bases, and 16 bases lay in between.